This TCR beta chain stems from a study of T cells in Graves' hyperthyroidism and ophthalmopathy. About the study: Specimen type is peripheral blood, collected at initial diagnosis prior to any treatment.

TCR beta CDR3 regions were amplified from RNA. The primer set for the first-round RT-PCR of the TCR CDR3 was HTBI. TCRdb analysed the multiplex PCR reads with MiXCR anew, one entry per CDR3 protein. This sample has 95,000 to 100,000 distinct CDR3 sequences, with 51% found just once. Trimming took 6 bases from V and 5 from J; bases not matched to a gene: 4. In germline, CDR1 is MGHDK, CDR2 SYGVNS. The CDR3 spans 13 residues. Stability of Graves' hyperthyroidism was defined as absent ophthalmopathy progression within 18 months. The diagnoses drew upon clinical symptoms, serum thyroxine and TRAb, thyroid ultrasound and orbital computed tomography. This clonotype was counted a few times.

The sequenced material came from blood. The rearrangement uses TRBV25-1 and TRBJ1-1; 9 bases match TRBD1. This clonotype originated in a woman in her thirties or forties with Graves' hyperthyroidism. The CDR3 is CASRGTGRTEAFF. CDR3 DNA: TGTGCCAGCAGGGGGACAGGGAGGACTGAAGCTTTCTTT.